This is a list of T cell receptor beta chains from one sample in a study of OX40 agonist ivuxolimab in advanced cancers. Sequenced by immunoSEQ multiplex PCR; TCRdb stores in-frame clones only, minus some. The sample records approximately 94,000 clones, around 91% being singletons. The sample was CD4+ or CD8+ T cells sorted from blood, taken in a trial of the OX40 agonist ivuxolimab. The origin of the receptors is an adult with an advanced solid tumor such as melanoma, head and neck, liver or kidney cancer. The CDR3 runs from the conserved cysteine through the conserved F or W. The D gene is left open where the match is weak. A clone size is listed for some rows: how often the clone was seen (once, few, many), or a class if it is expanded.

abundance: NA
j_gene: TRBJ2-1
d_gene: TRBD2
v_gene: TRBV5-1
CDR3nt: TGCGCCAGCAGGCTAGCGGGAGGGGACAATGAGCAGTTCTTC
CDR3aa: CASRLAGGDNEQFF

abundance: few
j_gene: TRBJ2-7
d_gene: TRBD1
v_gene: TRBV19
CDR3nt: TGTGCCAGTAGTTCCGGGACAGGTTCCTACGAGCAGTACTTC
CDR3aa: CASSSGTGSYEQYF

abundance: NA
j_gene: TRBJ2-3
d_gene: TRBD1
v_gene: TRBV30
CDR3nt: TGTGCCTGGCAGGGGGAAAGTACGCAGTATTTT
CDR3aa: CAWQGESTQYF

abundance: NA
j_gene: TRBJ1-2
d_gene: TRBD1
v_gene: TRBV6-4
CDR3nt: TGTGCCAGCAGTGCCCCGGGACAGGGTGACTATGGCTACACCTTC
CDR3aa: CASSAPGQGDYGYTF

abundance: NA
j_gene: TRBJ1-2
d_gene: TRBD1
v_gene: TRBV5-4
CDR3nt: TGTGCCAGCAGTCTTACCCCGGGACAGCCCTATGGCTACACCTTC
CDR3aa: CASSLTPGQPYGYTF

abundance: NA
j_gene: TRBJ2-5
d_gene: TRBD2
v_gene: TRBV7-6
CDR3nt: TGTGCCAGCAGCTTTGGGGATAGCGGGCACCGACGAGGGGAGACCCAGTACTTC
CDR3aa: CASSFGDSGHRRGETQYF

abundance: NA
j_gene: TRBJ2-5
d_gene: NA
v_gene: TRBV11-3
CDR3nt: TGTGCCAGCAGCAAGCCGGTTGGGGCAGAGACCCAGTACTTC
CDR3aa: CASSKPVGAETQYF

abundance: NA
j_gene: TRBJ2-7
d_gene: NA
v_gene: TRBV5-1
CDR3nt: TGCGCCAGCAGCCTCGAACAGGGACTCTCTAAGTACTTC
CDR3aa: CASSLEQGLSKYF

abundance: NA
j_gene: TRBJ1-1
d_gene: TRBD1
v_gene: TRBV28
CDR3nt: TGTGCCAGCAGCCATCGACAGGGGAAGCGGAGGTACACTGAAGCTTTCTTT
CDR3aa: CASSHRQGKRRYTEAFF

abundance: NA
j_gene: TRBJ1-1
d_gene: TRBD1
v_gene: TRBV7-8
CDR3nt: TGTGCCAGCAGCTTACCCCAGCAGGGGGCTGAAGCTTTCTTT
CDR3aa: CASSLPQQGAEAFF

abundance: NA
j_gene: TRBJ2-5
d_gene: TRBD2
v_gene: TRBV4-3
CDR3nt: TGCGCCAGCAGCCAAGATATAGGACTAGCGCTTAATACCCAGTACTTC
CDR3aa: CASSQDIGLALNTQYF

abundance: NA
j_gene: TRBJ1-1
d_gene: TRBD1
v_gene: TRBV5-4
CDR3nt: TGTGCCAGCAGCTTCGAGACAGGGGAATATGGTGAAGCTTTCTTT
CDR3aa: CASSFETGEYGEAFF

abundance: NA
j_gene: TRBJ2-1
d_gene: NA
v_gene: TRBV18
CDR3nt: TGTGCCAGCTCACCTTATTCAGGGGCGGATGAGCAGTTCTTC
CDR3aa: CASSPYSGADEQFF

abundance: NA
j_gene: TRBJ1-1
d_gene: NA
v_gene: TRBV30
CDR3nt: TGTGCCTGGAGTGTAGAGGTAGAACCCGGGGAAGCTTTCTTT
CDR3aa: CAWSVEVEPGEAFF

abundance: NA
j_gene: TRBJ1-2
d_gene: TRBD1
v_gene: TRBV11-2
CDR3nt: TGTGCCAGCAGTGCTACGGGACAGAACTATGGCTACACCTTC
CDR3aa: CASSATGQNYGYTF

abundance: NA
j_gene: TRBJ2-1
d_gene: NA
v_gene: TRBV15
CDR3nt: TGTGCCACCAGCAGTAAACAGGGAAACTACAATGAGCAGTTCTTC
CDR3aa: CATSSKQGNYNEQFF

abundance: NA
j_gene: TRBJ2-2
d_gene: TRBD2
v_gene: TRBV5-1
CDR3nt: TGCGCCAGCAGCTTGCGGGAGGAGGGCACCGGGGAGCTGTTTTTT
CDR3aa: CASSLREEGTGELFF

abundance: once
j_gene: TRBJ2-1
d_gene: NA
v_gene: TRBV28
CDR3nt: TGTGCCAGCAGTTTACCCGGCGAAAGACTTGACAATGAGCAGTTCTTC
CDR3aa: CASSLPGERLDNEQFF

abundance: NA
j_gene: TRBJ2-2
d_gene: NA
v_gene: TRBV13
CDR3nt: TGTGCCAGCAGCTTAGGCAGGGTAGTCGGGTTGACCGGGGAGCTGTTTTTT
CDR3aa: CASSLGRVVGLTGELFF

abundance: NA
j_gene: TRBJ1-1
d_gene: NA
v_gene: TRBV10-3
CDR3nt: TGTGCCATCAGTGAGGATGGGGGGCTCAGGACTGAAGCTTTCTTT
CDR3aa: CAISEDGGLRTEAFF

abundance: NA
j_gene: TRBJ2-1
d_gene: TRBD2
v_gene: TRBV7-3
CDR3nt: TGTGCCAGCAGCTTAACGGGACTAGCGGGAGTGAAGGATGAGCAGTTCTTC
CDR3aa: CASSLTGLAGVKDEQFF

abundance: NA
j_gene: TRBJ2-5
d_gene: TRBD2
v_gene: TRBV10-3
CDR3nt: TGTGCCATCAGTGGCGGACTAGCGGGAATGGGGGAGACCCAGTACTTC
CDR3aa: CAISGGLAGMGETQYF

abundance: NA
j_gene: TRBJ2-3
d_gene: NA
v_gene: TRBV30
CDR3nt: TGTGCCTGCCCATCCCCTAGCACAGATACGCAGTATTTT
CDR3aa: CACPSPSTDTQYF

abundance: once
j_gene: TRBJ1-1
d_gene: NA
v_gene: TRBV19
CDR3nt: TGTGCCAGTAGGAATACAGGGAACACTGAAGCTTTCTTT
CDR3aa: CASRNTGNTEAFF

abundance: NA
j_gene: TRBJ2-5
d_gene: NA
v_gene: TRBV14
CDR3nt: TGTGCCAGCAGCCCGCCCGGGGTGGGAGGTGAGACCCAGTACTTC
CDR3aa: CASSPPGVGGETQYF

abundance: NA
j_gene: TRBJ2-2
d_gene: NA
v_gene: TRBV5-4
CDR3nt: TGTGCCAGCAGCAGAGACGGGAACACCGGGGAGCTGTTTTTT
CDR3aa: CASSRDGNTGELFF

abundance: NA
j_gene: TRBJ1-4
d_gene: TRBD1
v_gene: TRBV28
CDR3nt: TGTGCCAGCAGTTTTGGTGGGACAGGGCTTAATGAAAAACTGTTTTTT
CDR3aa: CASSFGGTGLNEKLFF

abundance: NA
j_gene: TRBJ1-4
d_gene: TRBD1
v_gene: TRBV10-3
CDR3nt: TGTGCCATCAGCGACGGACAGGGAAAAGATGAAAAACTGTTTTTT
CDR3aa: CAISDGQGKDEKLFF

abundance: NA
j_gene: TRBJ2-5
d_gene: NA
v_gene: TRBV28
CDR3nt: TGTGCCAGCAGTACCTTCCTCGGGGAGACCCAGTACTTC
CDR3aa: CASSTFLGETQYF

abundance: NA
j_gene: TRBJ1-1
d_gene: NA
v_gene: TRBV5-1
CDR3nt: TGCGCCAGCAGCTTGGCGGGGGGCGGAACTGAAGCTTTCTTT
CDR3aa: CASSLAGGGTEAFF

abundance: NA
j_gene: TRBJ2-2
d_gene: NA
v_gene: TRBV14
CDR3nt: TGTGCCAGCAGCCAAGAACCCCTGTTGCGGGGCTATAACACCGGGGAGCTGTTTTTT
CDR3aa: CASSQEPLLRGYNTGELFF

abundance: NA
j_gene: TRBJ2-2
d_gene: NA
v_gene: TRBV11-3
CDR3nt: TGTGCCAGCAGCAGGTCCTCCCTAAACACCGGGGAGCTGTTTTTT
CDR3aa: CASSRSSLNTGELFF

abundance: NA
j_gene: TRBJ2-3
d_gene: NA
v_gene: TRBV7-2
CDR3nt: TGTGCCAGCAGCTTAGCGGCCACAGATACGCAGTATTTT
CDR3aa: CASSLAATDTQYF

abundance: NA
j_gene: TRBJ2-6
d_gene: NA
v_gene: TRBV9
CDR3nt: TGTGCCAGCAGCGTCACAGGGCTCCCTGGGGCCAACGTCCTGACTTTC
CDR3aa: CASSVTGLPGANVLTF

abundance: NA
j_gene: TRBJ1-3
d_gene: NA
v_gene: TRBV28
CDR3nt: TGTGCCAGCAGTTTACCGTTCGGGACCTCTGGAAACACCATATATTTT
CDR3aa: CASSLPFGTSGNTIYF

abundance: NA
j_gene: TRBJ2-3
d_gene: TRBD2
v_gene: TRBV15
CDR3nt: TGTGCCACCAGCCTCGGGGGAGGGCCAGGTCCGGCAGATACGCAGTATTTT
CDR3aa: CATSLGGGPGPADTQYF

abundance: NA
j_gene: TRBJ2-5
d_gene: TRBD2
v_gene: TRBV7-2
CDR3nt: TGTGCCAGCAGCTTAGCGCCGGGCGGGAGTTTACTAGAGACCCAGTACTTC
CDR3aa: CASSLAPGGSLLETQYF

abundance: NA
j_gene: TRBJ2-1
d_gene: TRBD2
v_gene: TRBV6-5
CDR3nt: TGTGCCAGCGCTAGCGGGAGTGTCTACAATGAGCAGTTCTTC
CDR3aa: CASASGSVYNEQFF

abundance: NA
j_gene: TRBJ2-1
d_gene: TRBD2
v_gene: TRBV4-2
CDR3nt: TGTGCCAGCAGCCATGCTGGGGGGGTCAATGAGCAGTTCTTC
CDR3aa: CASSHAGGVNEQFF

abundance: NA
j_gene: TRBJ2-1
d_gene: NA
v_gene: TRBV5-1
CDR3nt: TGCGCCAGCAGCGGCCGGGACCGGGGCCCCAATGAGCAGTTCTTC
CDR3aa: CASSGRDRGPNEQFF

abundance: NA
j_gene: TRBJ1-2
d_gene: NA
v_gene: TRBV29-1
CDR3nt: TGCAGCGTGGGGAGTTGGAATGGCTACACCTTC
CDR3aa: CSVGSWNGYTF

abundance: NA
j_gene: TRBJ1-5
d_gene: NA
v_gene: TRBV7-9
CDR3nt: TGTGCCAGCAGCTTAGATTCAACGGGATGGGGTCAGCCCCAGCATTTT
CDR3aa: CASSLDSTGWGQPQHF

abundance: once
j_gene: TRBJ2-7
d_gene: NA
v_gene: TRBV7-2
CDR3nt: TGTGCCAGCAGCTTAGGAACGGGAGTTTCTAACGAGCAGTACTTC
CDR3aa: CASSLGTGVSNEQYF

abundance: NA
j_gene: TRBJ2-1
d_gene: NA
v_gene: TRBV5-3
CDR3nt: TGTGCCAGCAGCCTAGGCGGTAGCTCCTACAATGAGCAGTTCTTC
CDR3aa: CASSLGGSSYNEQFF

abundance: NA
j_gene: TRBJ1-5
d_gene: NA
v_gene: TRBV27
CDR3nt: TGTGCCAGTCAGGGTAGGGGCTTACGCAATCAGCCCCAGCATTTT
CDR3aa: CASQGRGLRNQPQHF

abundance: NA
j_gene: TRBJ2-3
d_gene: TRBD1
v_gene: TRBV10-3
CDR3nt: TGTGCCATCAGTGGAAAGGGACAGTTCACAGATACGCAGTATTTT
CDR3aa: CAISGKGQFTDTQYF

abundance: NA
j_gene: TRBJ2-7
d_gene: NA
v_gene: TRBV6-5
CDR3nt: TGTGCCAGCAATCTGGGGCAGGGCAACGAGCAGTACTTC
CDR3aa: CASNLGQGNEQYF

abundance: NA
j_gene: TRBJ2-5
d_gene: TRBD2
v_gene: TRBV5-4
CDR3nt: TGTGCCAGCAGTGAGCGGGATTCGGAGACCCAGTACTTC
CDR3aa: CASSERDSETQYF

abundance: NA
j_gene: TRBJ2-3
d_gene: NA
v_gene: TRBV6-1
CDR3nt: TGTGCCAGCAGGGGTTATACGCAGTATTTT
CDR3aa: CASRGYTQYF

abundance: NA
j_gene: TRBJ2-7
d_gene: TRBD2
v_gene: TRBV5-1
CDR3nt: TGCGCCAGCAGCTTGGCGGCGGGAGTGACTAGCGAGCAGTACTTC
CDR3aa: CASSLAAGVTSEQYF

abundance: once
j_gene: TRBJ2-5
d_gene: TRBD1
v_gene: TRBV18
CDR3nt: TGTGCCAGCTCACCACGGACAGGGATGGGGCAAGAGACCCAGTACTTC
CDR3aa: CASSPRTGMGQETQYF

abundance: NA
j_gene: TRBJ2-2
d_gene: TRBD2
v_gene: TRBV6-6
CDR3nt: TGTGCCAGCAGGGAAAGCGGGAGTCGCACCGGGGAGCTGTTTTTT
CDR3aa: CASRESGSRTGELFF

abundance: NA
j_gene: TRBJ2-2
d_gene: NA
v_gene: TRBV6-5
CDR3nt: TGTGCCAGCAGTCGAATTGGGACCGGGGAGCTGTTTTTT
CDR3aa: CASSRIGTGELFF

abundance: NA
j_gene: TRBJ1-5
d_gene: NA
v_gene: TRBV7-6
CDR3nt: TGTGCCAGCAGCTTAGATCTGGGCCAGCCCCAGCATTTT
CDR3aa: CASSLDLGQPQHF

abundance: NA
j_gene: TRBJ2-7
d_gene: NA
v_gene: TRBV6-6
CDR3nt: TGTGCCAGCAGTTACCCCCTTACCGAGCAGTACTTC
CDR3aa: CASSYPLTEQYF

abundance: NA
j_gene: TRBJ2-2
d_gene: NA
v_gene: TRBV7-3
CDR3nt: TGTGCCAGCAGCTTAAGGGGCGGGGTGAACACCGGGGAGCTGTTTTTT
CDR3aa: CASSLRGGVNTGELFF

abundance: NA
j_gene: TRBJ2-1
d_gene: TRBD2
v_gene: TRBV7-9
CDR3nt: TGTGCCAGCAGCCCGATCCCCGGACTAGCGGGAGCAGCTGAGCAGTTCTTC
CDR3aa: CASSPIPGLAGAAEQFF

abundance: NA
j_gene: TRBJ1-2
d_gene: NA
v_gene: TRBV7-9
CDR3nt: TGTGCCAGCAGCCCAGACAGCTTTAACTATGGCTACACCTTC
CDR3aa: CASSPDSFNYGYTF

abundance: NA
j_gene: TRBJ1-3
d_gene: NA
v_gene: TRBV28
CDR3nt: TGTGCCAGCACTCAGACAGGTACTGGAAACACCATATATTTT
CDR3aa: CASTQTGTGNTIYF

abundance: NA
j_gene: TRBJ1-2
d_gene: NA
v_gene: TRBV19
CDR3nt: TGTGCCAGTAGGGATTCGCAGGGGCTGCGGGGAATTAACTATGGCTACACCTTC
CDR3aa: CASRDSQGLRGINYGYTF